The entry below describes one T cell receptor beta chain. Its antigen is unknown. TCRdb recomputed calls from the reads with MiXCR, one row per CDR3 protein. The repertoire holds about 20,000 distinct CDR3 sequences, 42% seen once, with about 94% in the top ten. The germline CDR1 and CDR2 sequences are SGHVS and FQNEAQ. This CDR3 contains 14 residues. V lost 5 bases to trimming and J lost 5 bases; unmatched junction nucleotides: 7. This entry comes from a study of T cell repertoires in cytomegalovirus infection. Study context: HLA-B-restricted CMV epitopes that are well studied were used alongside recently identified HLA-C-restricted ones. In public TCR beta signatures, there were indications of both CMV infection and matching HLA type. Whole-study findings and limits: CMV-specific TCR beta clonotypes restricted by HLA-C dominated the ex vivo response. Cumulated frequencies of public TCR beta families served to identify carriers of CMV plus the relevant HLA.

Sequences were derived from CD8+ T cells from cultured PBMCs, sampled from culture after CMV antigen stimulation. The TCR comes from a human donor in good health (CMV status not recorded). Some clones in this sample may be carry-over from other donors' samples. The chain recombines TRBV7-8 with TRBJ2-5; 8 bases map to TRBD2. The chain's CDR3 is CASSGSGGGETQYF. The CDR3 coding sequence is TGTGCCAGCAGCGGCAGCGGGGGAGGTGAGACCCAGTACTTC.